This TCR beta chain came from a study of blood T cell repertoires in COVID-19. For the study at large: Sites across the United States, Italy and Spain contributed samples from acute and convalescent COVID-19. The analysed material was cDNA or gDNA that came from T cells, B-cell-depleted T cells, or PBMCs.

A word on this clone: The identical CDR3 is also encoded by other nucleotide sequences in the sample.

CDR3 length: 11 residues. Between the trimmed V and J ends, which lost 3 bases and 7 bases, there was a span of 7 bases. CDR1 and CDR2 from the germline V gene are MNHEY and SVGAGI. Authors' data handling: Using reference gene primer amplification, nucleated cell counts were estimated. Clones were sequenced by immunoSEQ multiplex PCR, and TCRdb holds only the in-frame ones, with some missing. Clone size and the V and J calls come from that table; the DNA yielded D and trimming. The sample contains 150,000 to 200,000 clones, around 80% of which appear only once. The specimen sequenced was peripheral blood. The sequence derives from an elderly woman with active or convalescent COVID-19. The chain couples TRBV6-5 to TRBJ2-7; D possibly corresponds to TRBD2 (6 bases). CDR3 protein: CASSYRGEQYF. The DNA of the CDR3 is TGTGCCAGCAGTTATCGGGGGGAGCAGTACTTC.